Listed here is a single T cell receptor (beta chain). This entry comes from a study of long-term antiretroviral therapy in people with HIV. Survey-level immunoSEQ v3.0 assays were run. The repertoire was sequenced with immunoSEQ multiplex PCR; TCRdb's copy has only in-frame clones and lacks some. This table has 42,000 or so clones, approximately 86% appearing once. The length of the CDR3 is 13 residues. Germline loops: CDR1 SNHLY, CDR2 FYNNEI. Between the trimmed V and J ends, which lost 6 bases and 5 bases, there was a span of 11 bases. This sample comprised unsorted PBMCs, obtained 0.1 years before starting antiretroviral therapy. The chain combines TRBV2 with TRBJ2-1; maybe TRBD2 (7 bases). The clonotype was recovered from a woman in her forties or fifties with HIV. This chain's CDR3 is CASSGGPHNEQFF. CDR3 in DNA: TGTGCCAGCAGCGGGGGGCCGCACAATGAGCAGTTCTTC.